This T cell receptor beta chain was recorded in a study of memory CD4+ T cells and cytomegalovirus serostatus. For the study at large: Of the healthy Belgian adults, 9 were CMV seropositive and 20 to 25 seronegative.

Whole-study findings and limits: CD4+ memory repertoires contained about 40% of the roughly 150 reported CMV TCRbeta sequences.

A note on this clone: What it recognizes is unknown.

Single viable CD3+CD4+CD8-CD45RO+ cells were sorted as the memory CD4+ T cells. After thawing, CD4+ T cells were positively selected. The CDR3 runs to 13 residues. The ends lost 2 bases at V and 8 bases at J; junction bases unmatched: 6. CDR1 and CDR2 from the germline V gene are SGHNT and YYREEE (reference sequence). Repertoires were generated with immunoSEQ multiplex PCR, while TCRdb's copy carries only in-frame clones and drops some. The sample includes tens of thousands of clones, around 80% of them seen just once. Source material: memory CD4+ T cells from blood. The J gene is TRBJ1-2, the V gene TRBV5-4, with TRBD1 matching 7 bases. The source of this sequence is an adult in good health and CMV-seronegative. The CDR3 DNA is TGTGCCAGCAGCTTCTCCAGGGGGAACGGCTACACCTTC. This gives the protein CASSFSRGNGYTF.